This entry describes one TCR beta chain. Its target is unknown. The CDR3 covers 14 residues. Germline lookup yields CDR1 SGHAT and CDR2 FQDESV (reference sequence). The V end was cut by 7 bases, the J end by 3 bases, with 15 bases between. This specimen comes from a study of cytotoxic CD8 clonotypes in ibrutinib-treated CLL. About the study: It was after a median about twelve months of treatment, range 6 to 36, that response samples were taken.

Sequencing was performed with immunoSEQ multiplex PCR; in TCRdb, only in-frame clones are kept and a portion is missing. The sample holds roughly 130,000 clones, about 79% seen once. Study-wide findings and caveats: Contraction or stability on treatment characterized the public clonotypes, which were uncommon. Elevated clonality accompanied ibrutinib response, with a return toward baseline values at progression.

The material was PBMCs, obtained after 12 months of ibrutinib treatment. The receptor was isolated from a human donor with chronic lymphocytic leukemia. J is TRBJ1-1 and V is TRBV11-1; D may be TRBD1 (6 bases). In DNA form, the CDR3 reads TGTGCCAGCACCATTCGGGGGCGGGACACTGAAGCTTTCTTT. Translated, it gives CASTIRGRDTEAFF.